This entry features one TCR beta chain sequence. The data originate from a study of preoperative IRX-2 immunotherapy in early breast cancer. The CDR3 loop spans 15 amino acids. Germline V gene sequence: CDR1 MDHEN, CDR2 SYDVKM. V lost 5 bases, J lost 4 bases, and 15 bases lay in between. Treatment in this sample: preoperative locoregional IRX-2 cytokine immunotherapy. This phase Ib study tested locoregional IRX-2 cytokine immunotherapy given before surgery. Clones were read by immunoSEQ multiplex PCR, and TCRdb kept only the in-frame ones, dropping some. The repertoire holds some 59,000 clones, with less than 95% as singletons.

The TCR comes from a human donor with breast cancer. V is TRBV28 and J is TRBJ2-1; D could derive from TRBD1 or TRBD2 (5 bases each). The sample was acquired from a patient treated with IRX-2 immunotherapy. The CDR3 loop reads CASSTAGTPYNEQFF. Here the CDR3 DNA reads TGTGCCAGCAGTACAGCCGGGACCCCTTACAATGAGCAGTTCTTC.